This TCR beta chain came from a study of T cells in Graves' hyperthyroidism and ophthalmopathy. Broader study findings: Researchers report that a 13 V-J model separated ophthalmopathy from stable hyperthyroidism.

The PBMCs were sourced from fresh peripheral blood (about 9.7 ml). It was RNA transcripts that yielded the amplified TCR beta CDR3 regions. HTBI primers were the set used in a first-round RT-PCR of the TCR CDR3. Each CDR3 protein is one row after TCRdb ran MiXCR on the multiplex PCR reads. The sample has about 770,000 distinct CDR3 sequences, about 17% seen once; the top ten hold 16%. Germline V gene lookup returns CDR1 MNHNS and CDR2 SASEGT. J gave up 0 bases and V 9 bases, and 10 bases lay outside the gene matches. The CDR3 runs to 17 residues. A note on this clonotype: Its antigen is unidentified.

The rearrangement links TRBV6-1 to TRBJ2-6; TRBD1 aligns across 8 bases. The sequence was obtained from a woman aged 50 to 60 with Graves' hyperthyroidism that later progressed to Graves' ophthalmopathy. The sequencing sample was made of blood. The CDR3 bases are TGTGCCAGTTCCCGGGCAGGGGGCAACTCTGGGGCCAACGTCCTGACTTTC. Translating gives CASSRAGGNSGANVLTF.